Below, 19 T cell receptor beta chains from the same sample are listed, as sequenced in a study of T cells in Graves' hyperthyroidism and ophthalmopathy. Authors of the study amplified TCR beta CDR3 regions from RNA transcripts. During a first-round RT-PCR of the TCR CDR3, the HTBI primer set was used. One entry per CDR3 protein results from TCRdb running MiXCR on the multiplex PCR reads. The sample has about 600,000 distinct CDR3 sequences, approximately 15% seen once. Sequenced input: blood. These receptors were taken from a woman younger than 35 with Graves' ophthalmopathy.

This clonotype was counted at least ten times. The chain recombines TRBV7-6 with TRBJ1-1; D is ambiguous. The V and J ends lost 5 bases and 5 bases respectively, with 18 bases between them. Germline V lookup: CDR1 SGHVS, CDR2 FNYEAQ. The CDR3 spans 15 residues. In DNA, the CDR3 is TGTGCCAGCAGCCCGATTGCGGGAAGTATGACTGAAGCTTTCTTT. It codes for CASSPIAGSMTEAFF.

Comments on this clonotype: Since a much larger clone is just one base distant, this may be a read error. The CDR3 protein is CANSPGSGANVLTF. The CDR3 DNA is TGTGCCAACAGCCCAGGGTCTGGGGCCAACGTCCTGACTTTC. The chain couples TRBV2 to TRBJ2-6, with TRBD1 as a possible D gene (5 bases). CDR3 length: 14 amino acids. Germline CDR1 reads SNHLY; CDR2 reads FYNNEI. V was pared by 10 bases and J by 1 base, with 11 bases between.

The CDR3 DNA sequence: TGTGCCTGGAGTGTCGGGGGGGGGGACTACGAGCAGTACTTC. This encodes CAWSVGGGDYEQYF. The chain carries TRBV30 and TRBJ2-7, with TRBD2 matching over 8 bases. Losses at the gene ends were 0 bases for V and 3 bases for J; bases not matched to a gene: 4. This CDR3 contains 14 residues. CDR1 and CDR2 from the germline V gene are GTSNPN and SVGIG (reference sequence). Full variable domain (remainder filled in from reference TRBV30 and TRBJ2-7): SQTIHQWPATLVQPVGSPLSLECTVEGTSNPNLYWYRQAAGRGLQLLFYSVGIGQISSEVPQNLSASRPQDRQFILSSKKLLLSDSGFYLCAWSVGGGDYEQYFGPGTRLTVT.

The table lists this clonotype with a few counts. The V gene is TRBV9, the J gene TRBJ2-2; 12 bases line up with TRBD2. With 3 bases clipped from V and 4 bases from J, the junction kept 7 bases outside the gene matches. The CDR3 contains 17 residues. Germline V gene sequence: CDR1 SGDLS, CDR2 YYNGEE. The CDR3 sequence: CASSASPGLAGTGELFF. DNA of the CDR3: TGTGCCAGCAGCGCCAGCCCGGGACTAGCGGGCACCGGGGAGCTGTTTTTT.

This clonotype was recorded a few times. V gene TRBV5-8 combines with J gene TRBJ2-1; D may correspond to TRBD1 or TRBD2 (5 bases each). The germline CDR1 and CDR2 sequences are SGHTS and YDEGEE. The CDR3 is 19 residues long. V was shortened by 7 bases and J by 4 bases, with 30 bases between the two germline ends. CDR3 nucleotides: TGTGCCAGCTCCGCCACCGGGACGTTTTTAGGCGGGCGGTACAATGAGCAGTTCTTC. Protein: CASSATGTFLGGRYNEQFF.

V and J are TRBV9 and TRBJ1-1; unclear D gene. The CDR3 runs to 13 residues. Trimming pared 2 bases from V and 3 bases from J, leaving 8 bases between. Germline V gene data show CDR1 as SGDLS and CDR2 as YYNGEE. CDR3 coding DNA: TGTGCCAGCAGCGTTGGAAGGGACACTGAAGCTTTCTTT. Translation: CASSVGRDTEAFF. Filled out from reference TRBV9 and TRBJ1-1, the complete variable domain reads DSGVTQTPKHLITATGQRVTLRCSPRSGDLSVYWYQQSLDQGLQFLIQYYNGEERAKGNILERFSAQQFPDLHSELNLSSLELGDSALYFCASSVGRDTEAFFGQGTRLTVV.

In this sample, this clonotype turned up many times. V is TRBV6-2 or TRBV6-3 and J is TRBJ2-2; D might be TRBD2 (6 bases). The CDR3 is 16 residues long. The V end lost 7 bases, the J end lost 5 bases, and 20 bases lay between the germline ends. The germline CDR1 and CDR2 sequences are MNHEY and SVGEGT. CDR3 sequence: CASTPTRERRTGELFF. The CDR3 region has the DNA TGTGCCAGCACTCCCACGCGGGAAAGGCGGACCGGGGAGCTGTTTTTT.

This clonotype was counted at least ten times. DNA of the CDR3: TGTGCCAGCAGCATGAACTATAATTCACCCCTCCACTTT. Translation: CASSMNYNSPLHF. The chain uses TRBV5-6 and TRBJ1-6; D not certain. V was shortened by 4 bases and J by 3 bases, with 5 bases between the two germline ends. Germline V gene sequence: CDR1 SGHDT, CDR2 YYEEEE. The CDR3 covers 13 residues. The whole variable domain, remainder taken from reference TRBV5-6 and TRBJ1-6, is DAGVTQSPTHLIKTRGQQVTLRCSPKSGHDTVSWYQQALGQGPQFIFQYYEEEERQRGNFPDRFSGHQFPNYSSELNVNALLLGDSALYLCASSMNYNSPLHFGNGTRLTVT.

This clonotype was recorded many times. The rearrangement links TRBV12-3 or TRBV12-4 to TRBJ2-3; D might be TRBD1 or TRBD2, each matching 5 bases. This CDR3 region has 17 residues. V lost 6 bases and J 0 bases, leaving 19 bases between the germline ends. CDR3 sequence: CASRGDWGSRSTDTQYF. The DNA for the CDR3 is TGTGCCAGCAGGGGGGATTGGGGGAGTAGGAGCACAGATACGCAGTATTTT.

This chain uses TRBV6-4 with TRBJ2-7; 9 nucleotides align to TRBD1. The V segment lost 0 bases and the J segment 6 bases; nucleotides outside the gene matches: 0. The CDR3 extends over 13 amino acids. In germline, CDR1 is MRHNA, CDR2 SNTAGT. The CDR3 loop is CASSDSGQGEQYF. DNA for the CDR3: TGTGCCAGCAGTGACTCGGGACAGGGCGAGCAGTACTTC.

The V gene is TRBV7-8, the J gene TRBJ1-1, with 11 bases matching TRBD1. This CDR3 contains 16 residues. Germline V gene lookup returns CDR1 SGHVS and CDR2 FQNEAQ. The trim removed 5 bases at V and 6 bases at J, leaving 11 bases unmatched. As DNA, the CDR3 is TGTGCCAGCAGCGACCGGGACAGGGGGATCCGCGCTGAAGCTTTCTTT. Translation gives CASSDRDRGIRAEAFF.

This clonotype was counted at least ten times. This chain connects TRBV10-3 to TRBJ1-1; D may be TRBD1 (6 bases). Germline V lookup: CDR1 ENHRY, CDR2 SYGVKD. CDR3 length: 16 amino acids. The V end lost 3 bases, the J end lost 6 bases, and 20 bases lay between the germline ends. The CDR3 region has the DNA TGTGCCATCAGTGACGCCCAAGGGGGGACTGTCGCTGAAGCTTTCTTT. This codes for CAISDAQGGTVAEAFF.

At least ten counts were recorded for this clonotype. The gene calls are TRBV27 and TRBJ1-1; D unresolved. Germline V gene sequence: CDR1 MNHEY, CDR2 SMNVEV (reference sequence). CDR3 length: 13 amino acids. Trimming cost V 5 bases and J 2 bases, with 9 bases left between them. The CDR3 here is CASSVTINTEAFF. The CDR3 nucleotides are TGTGCCAGCAGTGTAACCATCAACACTGAAGCTTTCTTT.

The table lists this clonotype with many counts. V and J are TRBV2 and TRBJ2-3, with D perhaps being TRBD1 or TRBD2 (6 bases each). Trimming took 2 bases from V and 1 from J, leaving 25 bases between them. The CDR3 has 20 residues. Germline CDR1 is SNHLY and CDR2 is FYNNEI. The CDR3 coding sequence is TGTGCCAGCAGTGAAAGGAGCTGGGTGTTAGGGGGACTTCGCACAGATACGCAGTATTTT. Protein: CASSERSWVLGGLRTDTQYF.

This clonotype showed up just a few times. The chain recombines TRBV4-1 with TRBJ2-5, with 7 bases matching TRBD2. V trimming: 1 base; J trimming: 1 base; junction bases outside the gene matches: 6. CDR3 size: 16 residues. Germline V lookup: CDR1 MGHRA, CDR2 YSYEKL. Written as DNA, the CDR3 is TGCGCCAGCAGCCAAGGGGATAGCGGGTCCCAAGAGACCCAGTACTTC. Its protein product is CASSQGDSGSQETQYF.

This clonotype came up many times. CDR3 residues: CASSYVKSYEQYF. The CDR3 coding sequence is TGTGCCAGCAGTTACGTCAAGAGCTACGAGCAGTACTTC. The V call is TRBV6-1, the J call TRBJ2-7; D not resolved. Trimming left V 5 bases short and J 3 bases short, with 11 bases between. This CDR3 region has 13 residues. CDR1 MNHNS and CDR2 SASEGT come from the germline V gene.

This clonotype was counted between two and nine times. This rearrangement joins TRBV20-1 to TRBJ1-4; the D is unclear. The V gene lost 3 bases and the J gene lost 7 bases, with 15 bases spanning the gap. CDR1 is DFQATT and CDR2 is SNEGSKA in the germline V gene (reference sequence). This CDR3 has 14 residues. The CDR3 DNA follows: TGCAGTGCTAGTGGAAAGAGGCTTGGTGAAAAACTGTTTTTT. This sequence encodes CSASGKRLGEKLFF.

V gene TRBV5-1 combines with J gene TRBJ2-4, with a tentative D call TRBD2 (6 bases). CDR1 and CDR2 from the germline V gene are SGHRS and YFSETQ. V lost 2 bases to trimming and J lost 8 bases, with 14 bases between them. The CDR3 is 14 residues long. The CDR3 region is CASSLGLTSDIQYF. CDR3 nucleotide sequence: TGCGCCAGCAGCTTAGGGTTGACTAGTGACATTCAGTACTTC.

CDR3 sequence reads: CATSPQTQSSYNEQFF. CDR3 coding DNA: TGTGCCACCAGTCCCCAGACGCAAAGCTCCTACAATGAGCAGTTCTTC. The chain recombines TRBV24-1 with TRBJ2-1, with unresolved D. CDR1 is KGHDR and CDR2 is SFDVKD in the germline V gene. This CDR3 is built from 16 residues. V was shortened by 6 bases and J by 0 bases, with 14 bases between the two germline ends.